One sample yielded the 25 T cell receptor beta chains listed below, sequenced in a study of OX40 agonist ivuxolimab in advanced cancers. Using immunoSEQ multiplex PCR, the repertoire was profiled, and TCRdb retains in-frame clones only, with some absent. The sample includes 70,000 or so clones, more than 85% of them seen just once. The sequenced sample was CD4+ or CD8+ T cells sorted from blood, obtained in a trial of the OX40 agonist ivuxolimab. The source of these receptors is an adult with an advanced solid tumor such as melanoma, head and neck, liver or kidney cancer.

The chain carries TRBV7-9 and TRBJ2-1; the D gene is possibly TRBD1 (6 bases). CDR3 length: 13 residues. V dropped 5 bases and J dropped 3 bases, with 8 bases sitting between them. Germline V lookup: CDR1 SEHNR, CDR2 FQNEAQ (reference sequence). The CDR3 DNA reads as TGTGCCAGCAGCGAACAGGGCTACAATGAGCAGTTCTTC. Protein: CASSEQGYNEQFF.

The chain uses TRBV12-5 and TRBJ2-7; D gene uncertain. The germline V and J ends were trimmed by 6 bases and 2 bases, with 14 bases remaining between them. The CDR3 length is 14 residues. In germline, CDR1 is LGHNT, CDR2 FRNRAP. CDR3 residues: CASGPPGPTYEQYF. CDR3 nucleotide sequence: TGTGCTAGTGGGCCGCCCGGACCGACCTACGAGCAGTACTTC.

This sequence joins TRBV27 and TRBJ2-5, with a tentative D call TRBD2 (6 bases). This CDR3 contains 14 residues. V lost 2 bases to trimming and J lost 4 bases, with 11 bases between them. Germline V lookup: CDR1 MNHEY, CDR2 SMNVEV (reference sequence). The CDR3: CASSLPGVGETQYF. The CDR3 DNA reads TGTGCCAGCAGTTTACCGGGGGTTGGAGAGACCCAGTACTTC.

The chain carries TRBV13 and TRBJ1-1; D not certain. Germline CDR1 reads PRHDT; CDR2 reads FYEKMQ (reference sequence). Trimming removed 4 bases at V and 1 base at J, with 7 bases between. The CDR3 consists of 13 residues. DNA of the CDR3: TGTGCCAGCAGCTCCCCCGGGAACACTGAAGCTTTCTTT. This sequence encodes CASSSPGNTEAFF.

CDR3: CSAPQGTEAFF. Here the CDR3 DNA reads TGCAGCGCCCCCCAAGGCACTGAAGCTTTCTTT. The chain is built from TRBV29-1 and TRBJ1-1, with D unresolved. The CDR3 has 11 amino acids. The germline gives CDR1 SQVTM, CDR2 ANQGSEA. V was pared by 7 bases and J by 4 bases, with 10 bases between.

The chain has TRBV4-3 and TRBJ2-3; 8 bases map to TRBD2. The length of the CDR3 is 14 residues. Germline V gives CDR1 LGHNA, CDR2 YSLEER. The J segment lost 6 bases and the V segment lost 2 bases, leaving 4 bases of the junction unmatched. CDR3 in DNA: TGCGCCAGCAGCCAACGCGGGGGGCTGGATACGCAGTATTTT. Amino acids: CASSQRGGLDTQYF.

V gene TRBV21-1 combines with J gene TRBJ2-1; the table names TRBD2, a call not compared with the DNA. TRBV21-1 is noted as a pseudogene. The CDR3 consists of 14 residues. CDR3 nucleotide sequence: TGTGCCAGCAAGCGGGGGTGCTCCTACAATGAGCAGTTCTTC. Protein sequence: CASKRGCSYNEQFF.

This clone turned up a few times. This chain connects TRBV7-9 to TRBJ2-4, with D perhaps TRBD1 or TRBD2 (5 bases each). CDR3 length equals 14 residues. From germline, CDR1 is SEHNR and CDR2 FQNEAQ (reference sequence). V dropped 3 bases and J dropped 8 bases, with 14 bases sitting between them. The CDR3 reads CASSLGRAVDIQYF. CDR3 nucleotides: TGTGCCAGCAGCTTGGGGCGGGCTGTGGACATTCAGTACTTC.

The chain recombines TRBV11-3 with TRBJ2-3, with 7 bases fitting TRBD1. J gave up 2 bases and V 4 bases, and 6 bases lay outside the gene matches. The CDR3 contains 15 residues. The germline V gene has CDR1 SGHNT and CDR2 YENEEA. The DNA for the CDR3 is TGTGCCAGCAGCTCTAGACAGGGTAACACAGATACGCAGTATTTT. It yields the protein CASSSRQGNTDTQYF.

V gene TRBV18 combines with J gene TRBJ2-3; TRBD2 matches at 12 bases. With V trimmed by 8 bases and J by 9 bases, 18 bases remained unmatched. Germline V gene data show CDR1 as KGHSH and CDR2 as LQKENI. CDR3 length: 17 amino acids. CDR3 protein: CASRNVRLAGDAGTQYF. The CDR3 nucleotides read TGTGCCAGCCGAAACGTCCGACTAGCGGGGGACGCAGGGACGCAGTATTTT.

The rearrangement joins TRBV11-2 to TRBJ1-4, with D tentatively TRBD1 (5 bases). The CDR3 covers 14 residues. Germline V gene sequence: CDR1 SGHAT, CDR2 FQNNGV. Trimming pared 5 bases from V and 5 bases from J, leaving 12 bases between. CDR3 nucleotides: TGTGCCAGCAGCGGAGGGGCGGTAAATGAAAAACTGTTTTTT. It specifies CASSGGAVNEKLFF.

The rearrangement links TRBV5-6 to TRBJ2-1, with unresolved D. The CDR3 consists of 11 residues. Germline lookup yields CDR1 SGHDT and CDR2 YYEEEE. V dropped 0 bases and J dropped 9 bases, with 4 bases sitting between them. The CDR3 here is CASSLVSEQFF. CDR3 bases: TGTGCCAGCAGCTTGGTCAGTGAGCAGTTCTTC.

This sequence joins TRBV21-1 and TRBJ2-3; the table's D call TRBD2 went unverified against the DNA. TRBV21-1 is a recognized pseudogene. This CDR3 has 14 amino acids. CDR3 sequence reads: CARSTSGGPDTQYF. The CDR3 DNA sequence: TGTGCCAGATCAACTAGCGGGGGGCCCGATACGCAGTATTTT.

This CDR3 reads CASSSAPDGYEQYF. CDR3 DNA: TGTGCCAGCAGTTCGGCCCCCGACGGCTACGAGCAGTACTTC. The chain employs TRBV6-1 and TRBJ2-7, with unresolved D. Trimming removed 5 bases from V and 3 bases from J, with 14 bases in between. The germline gives CDR1 MNHNS, CDR2 SASEGT. The length of the CDR3 is 14 residues.

The chain links TRBV7-2 to TRBJ2-7, with 11 positions matching TRBD2. With 5 bases clipped from V and 2 bases from J, the junction kept 5 bases outside the gene matches. Germline V gene lookup returns CDR1 SGHTA and CDR2 FQGNSA. The CDR3 runs 15 residues. CDR3 DNA: TGTGCCAGCAGCGCGGTTAGCGGGGGGGCCTACGAGCAGTACTTC. Protein product: CASSAVSGGAYEQYF.

About this clone: The CDR3 does not close with the conserved phenylalanine or tryptophan, likely indicating a read error. The chain is built from TRBV25-1 and TRBJ1-6; D ambiguous. The CDR3 totals 13 residues. The V and J ends lost 3 bases and 14 bases respectively, with 14 bases between them. Germline V CDR1 and CDR2: MGHDK, SYGVNS. The CDR3 sequence: CASSETGLATLHL. CDR3 bases: TGTGCCAGCAGTGAGACCGGGTTGGCTACCCTCCACCTT.

The rearrangement joins TRBV9 to TRBJ2-5; the match to TRBD2 covers 9 bases. The V gene end was trimmed by 0 bases and the J gene end by 5 bases; junction bases not matched to a gene: 8. CDR1 and CDR2 from the germline V gene are SGDLS and YYNGEE. The CDR3 has 16 residues. The DNA of the CDR3 is TGTGCCAGCAGCGTAGCTGGGGCGGGGGGGCCCGAGACCCAGTACTTC. Its translation is CASSVAGAGGPETQYF.

The rearrangement links TRBV11-2 to TRBJ2-1; 11 bases are shared with TRBD2. CDR3 length: 16 residues. Looked up from germline, CDR1 is SGHAT and CDR2 is FQNNGV. V gave up 5 bases and J gave up 6 bases; unmatched junction bases: 9. This CDR3 is CASSPFSGGARNEQFF. CDR3 sequence (DNA): TGTGCCAGCAGCCCCTTTAGCGGGGGGGCCCGCAATGAGCAGTTCTTC.

The chain joins TRBV7-9 to TRBJ1-1; perhaps TRBD1 as D (6 bases). The germline V and J ends were trimmed by 3 bases and 7 bases, with 27 bases remaining between them. The CDR3 is 18 residues long. Germline-derived CDR1 and CDR2 are SEHNR and FQNEAQ (reference sequence). The CDR3 nucleotides read TGTGCCAGCAGCTTGCTAGGGGACAAGGCCTCCTTGTTTAGTGAAGCTTTCTTT. It is translated as CASSLLGDKASLFSEAFF.

The V and J genes are TRBV7-2 and TRBJ2-3; 12 nucleotides match TRBD2. Germline V gene sequence: CDR1 SGHTA, CDR2 FQGNSA. The J segment lost 3 bases and the V segment lost 5 bases, leaving 6 bases of the junction unmatched. The CDR3 has 16 amino acids. The CDR3 DNA reads TGTGCCAGCAGCCCCGGGACTAGCGGGTTTACAGATACGCAGTATTTT. Translation gives CASSPGTSGFTDTQYF.

The chain recombines TRBV10-3 with TRBJ1-1; D not certain. Germline V gene data show CDR1 as ENHRY and CDR2 as SYGVKD. CDR3 length: 15 residues. The ends were cut back, 3 bases at V and 1 base at J, with 12 bases in the middle. The CDR3 DNA is TGTGCCATCAGTGATTTTCATAAGCCGAACACTGAAGCTTTCTTT. It is translated as CAISDFHKPNTEAFF.

This rearrangement joins TRBV9 to TRBJ1-2, with D unresolved. The CDR3 has 11 amino acids. V lost 4 bases to trimming and J lost 8 bases, with 9 bases between them. CDR1 SGDLS and CDR2 YYNGEE come from the germline V gene. CDR3 region: CASSPTGGYTF. The DNA of the CDR3 is TGTGCCAGCAGCCCCACGGGGGGCTACACCTTC.

The count of this clone is one. The rearrangement links TRBV5-1 to TRBJ1-2, with D unresolved. This CDR3 has 13 amino acids. In germline, CDR1 is SGHRS, CDR2 YFSETQ. Deletions cut 0 bases from V and 4 bases from J, with 7 bases between. The CDR3: CASSLEGIYGYTF. Written as DNA, the CDR3 is TGCGCCAGCAGCTTGGAGGGAATCTATGGCTACACCTTC.

The chain combines TRBV10-3 with TRBJ2-1, with 11 bases lining up with TRBD2. The V gene's germline CDR1 is ENHRY and CDR2 SYGVKD. V trimming: 2 bases; J trimming: 7 bases; junction bases outside the gene matches: 16. The CDR3 is made up of 19 amino acids. DNA for the CDR3: TGTGCCATCAGTGAGATACCGGGACTAGCGGAGGGTTATCGTAATGAGCAGTTCTTC. Translating gives CAISEIPGLAEGYRNEQFF.

This clone was observed a single time. The genes are TRBV9 and TRBJ2-3; TRBD2 aligns across 10 bases. CDR1 and CDR2 from the germline V gene are SGDLS and YYNGEE. The V segment lost 4 bases and the J segment 6 bases; nucleotides outside the gene matches: 14. This CDR3 contains 17 residues. CDR3 DNA sequence: TGTGCCAGCAGCTCCCTCGTAGCGGGGGGCCACCCGGATACGCAGTATTTT. Encoded protein: CASSSLVAGGHPDTQYF.